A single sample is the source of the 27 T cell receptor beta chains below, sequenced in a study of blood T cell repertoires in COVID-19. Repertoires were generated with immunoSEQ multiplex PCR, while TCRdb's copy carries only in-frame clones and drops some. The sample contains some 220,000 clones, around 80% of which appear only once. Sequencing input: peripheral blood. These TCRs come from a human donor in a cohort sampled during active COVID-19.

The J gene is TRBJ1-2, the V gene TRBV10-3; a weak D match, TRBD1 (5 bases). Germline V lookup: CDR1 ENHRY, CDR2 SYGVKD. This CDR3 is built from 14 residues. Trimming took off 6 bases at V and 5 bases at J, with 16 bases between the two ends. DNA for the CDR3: TGTGCCATCAGCTCCTCTGGGGGGTGGTATGGCTACACCTTC. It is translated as CAISSSGGWYGYTF.

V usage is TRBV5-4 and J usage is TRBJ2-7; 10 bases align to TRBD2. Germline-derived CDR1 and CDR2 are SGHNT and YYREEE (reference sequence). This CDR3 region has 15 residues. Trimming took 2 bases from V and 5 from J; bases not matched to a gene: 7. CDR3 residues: CASSFPSGGVHEQYF. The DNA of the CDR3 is TGTGCCAGCAGCTTCCCTAGCGGGGGTGTACACGAGCAGTACTTC. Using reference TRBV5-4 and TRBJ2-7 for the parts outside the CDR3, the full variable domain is ETGVTQSPTHLIKTRGQQVTLRCSSQSGHNTVSWYQQALGQGPQFIFQYYREEENGRGNFPPRFSGLQFPNYSSELNVNALELDDSALYLCASSFPSGGVHEQYFGPGTRLTVT.

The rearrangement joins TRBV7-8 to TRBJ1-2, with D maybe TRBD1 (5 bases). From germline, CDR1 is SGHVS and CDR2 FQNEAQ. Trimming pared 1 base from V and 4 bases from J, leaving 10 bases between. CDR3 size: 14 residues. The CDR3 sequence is CASSLDWGSYGYTF. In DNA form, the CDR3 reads TGTGCCAGCAGCTTAGATTGGGGCAGCTATGGCTACACCTTC.

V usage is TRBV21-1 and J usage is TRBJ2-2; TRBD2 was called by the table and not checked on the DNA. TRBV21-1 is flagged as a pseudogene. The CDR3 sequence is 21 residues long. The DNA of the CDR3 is TGTGCCAGCAGCAAAGAGGTGGGAGGACATATGAGCAGCGCGAACACCGGGGAGCTGTTTTTT. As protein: CASSKEVGGHMSSANTGELFF.

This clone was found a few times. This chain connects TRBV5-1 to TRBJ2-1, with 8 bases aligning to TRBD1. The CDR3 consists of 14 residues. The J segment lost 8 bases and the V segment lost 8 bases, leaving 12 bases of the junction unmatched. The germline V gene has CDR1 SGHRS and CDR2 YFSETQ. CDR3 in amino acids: CASSPGQVRDEQFF. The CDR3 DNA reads TGCGCCAGTTCGCCGGGACAGGTAAGGGATGAGCAGTTCTTC.

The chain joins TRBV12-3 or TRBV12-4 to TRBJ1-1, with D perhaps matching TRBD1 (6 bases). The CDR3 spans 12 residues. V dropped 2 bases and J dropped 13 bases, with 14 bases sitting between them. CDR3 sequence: CASSLWGPEGFF. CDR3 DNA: TGTGCCAGCAGTTTATGGGGGCCCGAGGGTTTCTTT.

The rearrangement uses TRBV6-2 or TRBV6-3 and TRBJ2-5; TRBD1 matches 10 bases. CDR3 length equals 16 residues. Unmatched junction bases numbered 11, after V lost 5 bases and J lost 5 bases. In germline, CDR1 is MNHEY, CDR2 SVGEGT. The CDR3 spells CASSRADRGLMETQYF. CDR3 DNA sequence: TGTGCCAGCAGTCGGGCCGACAGGGGGCTGATGGAGACCCAGTACTTC.

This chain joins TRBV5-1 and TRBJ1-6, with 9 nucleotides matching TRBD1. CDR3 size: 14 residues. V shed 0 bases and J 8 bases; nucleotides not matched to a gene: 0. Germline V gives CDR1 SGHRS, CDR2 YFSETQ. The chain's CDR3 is CASSLGQGDSPLHF. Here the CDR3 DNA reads TGCGCCAGCAGCTTGGGACAGGGGGATTCACCCCTCCACTTT.

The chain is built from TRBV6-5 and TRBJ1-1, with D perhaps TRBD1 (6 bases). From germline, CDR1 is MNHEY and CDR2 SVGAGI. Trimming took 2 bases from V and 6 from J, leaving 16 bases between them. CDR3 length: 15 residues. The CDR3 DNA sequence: TGTGCCAGCAGTTACGACCTGGGGGCAGGGGCTGAAGCTTTCTTT. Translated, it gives CASSYDLGAGAEAFF.

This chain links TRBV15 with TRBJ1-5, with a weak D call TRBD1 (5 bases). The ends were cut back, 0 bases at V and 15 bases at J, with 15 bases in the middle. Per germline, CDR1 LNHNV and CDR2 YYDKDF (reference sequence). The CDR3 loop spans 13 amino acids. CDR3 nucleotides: TGTGCCACCAGCAGAGAAGAGGACACGTACGTGCATTTT. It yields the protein CATSREEDTYVHF. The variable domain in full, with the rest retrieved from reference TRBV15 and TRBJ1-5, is DAMVIQNPRYQVTQFGKPVTLSCSQTLNHNVMYWYQQKSSQAPKLLFHYYDKDFNNEADTPDNFQSRRPNTSFCFLDIRSPGLGDTAMYLCATSREEDTYVHFGDGTRLSIL.

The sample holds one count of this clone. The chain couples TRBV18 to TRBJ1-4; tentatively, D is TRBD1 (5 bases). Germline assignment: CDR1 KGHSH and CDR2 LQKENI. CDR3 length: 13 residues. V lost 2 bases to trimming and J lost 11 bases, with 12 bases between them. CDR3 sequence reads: CASSPTQERKLFF. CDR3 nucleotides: TGTGCCAGCTCACCAACACAGGAACGGAAACTGTTTTTT.

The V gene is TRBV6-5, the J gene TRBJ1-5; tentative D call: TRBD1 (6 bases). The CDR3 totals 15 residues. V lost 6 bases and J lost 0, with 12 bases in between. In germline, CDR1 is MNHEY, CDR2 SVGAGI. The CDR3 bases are TGTGCCAGCAGGCCCGGGACACATAGCAATCAGCCCCAGCATTTT. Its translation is CASRPGTHSNQPQHF.

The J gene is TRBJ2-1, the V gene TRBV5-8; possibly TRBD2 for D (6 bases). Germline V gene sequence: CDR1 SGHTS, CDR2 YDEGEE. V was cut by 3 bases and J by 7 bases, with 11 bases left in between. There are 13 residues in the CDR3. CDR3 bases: TGTGCCAGCAGCTCTAGACTAGATAATGAGCAGTTCTTC. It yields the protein CASSSRLDNEQFF.

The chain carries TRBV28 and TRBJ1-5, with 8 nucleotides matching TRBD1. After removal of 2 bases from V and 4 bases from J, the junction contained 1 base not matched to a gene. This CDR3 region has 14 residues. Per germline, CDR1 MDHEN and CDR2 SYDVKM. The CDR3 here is CASSLGTGNQPQHF. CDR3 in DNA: TGTGCCAGCAGTTTAGGGACAGGAAATCAGCCCCAGCATTTT.

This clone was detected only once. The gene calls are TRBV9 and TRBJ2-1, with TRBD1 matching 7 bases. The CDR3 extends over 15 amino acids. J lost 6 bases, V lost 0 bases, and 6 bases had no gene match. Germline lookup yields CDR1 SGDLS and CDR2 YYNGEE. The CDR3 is CASSVVGGRSNEQFF. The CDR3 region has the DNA TGTGCCAGCAGCGTAGTAGGGGGCAGGAGCAATGAGCAGTTCTTC. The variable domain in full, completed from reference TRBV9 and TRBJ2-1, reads DSGVTQTPKHLITATGQRVTLRCSPRSGDLSVYWYQQSLDQGLQFLIQYYNGEERAKGNILERFSAQQFPDLHSELNLSSLELGDSALYFCASSVVGGRSNEQFFGPGTRLTVL.

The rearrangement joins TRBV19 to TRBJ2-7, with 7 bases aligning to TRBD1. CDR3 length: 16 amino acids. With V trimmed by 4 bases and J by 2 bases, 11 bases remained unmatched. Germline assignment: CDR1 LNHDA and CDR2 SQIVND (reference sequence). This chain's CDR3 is CASSSLSRQGPYEQYF. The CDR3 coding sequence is TGTGCCAGTAGTAGCCTGTCGCGACAGGGCCCCTACGAGCAGTACTTC. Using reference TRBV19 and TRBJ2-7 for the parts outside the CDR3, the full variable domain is DGGITQSPKYLFRKEGQNVTLSCEQNLNHDAMYWYRQDPGQGLRLIYYSQIVNDFQKGDIAEGYSVSREKKESFPLTVTSAQKNPTAFYLCASSSLSRQGPYEQYFGPGTRLTVT.

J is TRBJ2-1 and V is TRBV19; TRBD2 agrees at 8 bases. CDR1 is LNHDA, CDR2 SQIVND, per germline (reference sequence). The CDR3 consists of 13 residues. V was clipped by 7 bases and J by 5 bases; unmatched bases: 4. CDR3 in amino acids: CASNSGADNEQFF. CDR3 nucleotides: TGTGCCAGTAATAGCGGGGCCGACAATGAGCAGTTCTTC.

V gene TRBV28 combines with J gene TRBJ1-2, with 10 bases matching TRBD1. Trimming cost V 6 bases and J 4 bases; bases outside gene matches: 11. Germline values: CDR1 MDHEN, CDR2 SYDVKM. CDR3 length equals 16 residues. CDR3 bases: TGTGCCAGCAGAACCGGGACAGGGGAAGGGATCTATGGCTACACCTTC. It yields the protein CASRTGTGEGIYGYTF.

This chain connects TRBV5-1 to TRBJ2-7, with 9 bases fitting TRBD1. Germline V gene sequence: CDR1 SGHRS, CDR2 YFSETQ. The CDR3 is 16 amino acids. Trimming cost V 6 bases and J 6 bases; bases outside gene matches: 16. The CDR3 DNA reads TGCGCCAGCACCTTCGTAGGGGGACAGGGAACGGGCGAGCAGTACTTC. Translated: CASTFVGGQGTGEQYF.

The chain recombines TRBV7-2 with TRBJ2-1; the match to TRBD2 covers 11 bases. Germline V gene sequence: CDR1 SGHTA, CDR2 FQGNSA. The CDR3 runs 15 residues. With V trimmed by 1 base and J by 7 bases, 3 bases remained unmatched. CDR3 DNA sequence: TGTGCCAGCAGCTTAGAACTAGCGGGGGAAAATGAGCAGTTCTTC. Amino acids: CASSLELAGENEQFF.

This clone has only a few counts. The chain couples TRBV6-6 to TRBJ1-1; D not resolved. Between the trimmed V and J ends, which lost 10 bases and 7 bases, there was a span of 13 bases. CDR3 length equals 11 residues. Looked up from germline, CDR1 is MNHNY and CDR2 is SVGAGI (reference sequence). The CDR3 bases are TGTGCCACCCTCAGAGGATTTGAAGCTTTCTTT. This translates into CATLRGFEAFF.

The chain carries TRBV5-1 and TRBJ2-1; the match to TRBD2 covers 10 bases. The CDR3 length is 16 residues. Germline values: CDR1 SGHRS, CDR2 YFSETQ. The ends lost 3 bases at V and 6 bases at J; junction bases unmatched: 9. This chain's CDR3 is CASSYTSGEILNEQFF. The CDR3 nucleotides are TGCGCCAGCAGCTACACTAGCGGGGAGATTCTCAATGAGCAGTTCTTC. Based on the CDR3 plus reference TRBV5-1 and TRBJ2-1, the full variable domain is KAGVTQTPRYLIKTRGQQVTLSCSPISGHRSVSWYQQTPGQGLQFLFEYFSETQRNKGNFPGRFSGRQFSNSRSEMNVSTLELGDSALYLCASSYTSGEILNEQFFGPGTRLTVL.

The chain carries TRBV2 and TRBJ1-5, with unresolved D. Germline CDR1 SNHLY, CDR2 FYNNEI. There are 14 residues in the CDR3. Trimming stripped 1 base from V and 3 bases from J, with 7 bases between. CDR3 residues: CASSEGPVNQPQHF. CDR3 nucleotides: TGTGCCAGCAGTGAAGGCCCAGTCAATCAGCCCCAGCATTTT.

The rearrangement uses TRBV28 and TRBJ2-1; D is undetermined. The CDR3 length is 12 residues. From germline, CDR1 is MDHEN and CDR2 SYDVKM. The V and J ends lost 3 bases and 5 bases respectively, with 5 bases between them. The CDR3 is CASSFGHNEQFF. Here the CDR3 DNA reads TGTGCCAGCAGTTTTGGGCACAATGAGCAGTTCTTC.

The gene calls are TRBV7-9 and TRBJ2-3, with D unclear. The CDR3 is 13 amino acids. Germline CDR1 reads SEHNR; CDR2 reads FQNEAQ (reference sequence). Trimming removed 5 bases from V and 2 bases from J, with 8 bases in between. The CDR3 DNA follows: TGTGCCAGCAGCCCGCTAGTCACAGATACGCAGTATTTT. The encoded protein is CASSPLVTDTQYF.

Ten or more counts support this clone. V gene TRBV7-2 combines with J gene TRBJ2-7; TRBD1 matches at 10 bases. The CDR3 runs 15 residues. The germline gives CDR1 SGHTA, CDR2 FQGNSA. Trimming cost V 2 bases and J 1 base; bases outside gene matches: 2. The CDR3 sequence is CASSLRQGASYEQYF. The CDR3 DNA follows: TGTGCCAGCAGCTTAAGACAGGGGGCATCCTACGAGCAGTACTTC.

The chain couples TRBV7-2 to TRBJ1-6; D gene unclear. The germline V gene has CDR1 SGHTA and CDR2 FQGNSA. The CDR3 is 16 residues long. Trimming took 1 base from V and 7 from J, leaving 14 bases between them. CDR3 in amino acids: CASSLEWGGFNSPLHF. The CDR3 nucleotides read TGTGCCAGCAGCTTAGAATGGGGAGGGTTCAATTCACCCCTCCACTTT.